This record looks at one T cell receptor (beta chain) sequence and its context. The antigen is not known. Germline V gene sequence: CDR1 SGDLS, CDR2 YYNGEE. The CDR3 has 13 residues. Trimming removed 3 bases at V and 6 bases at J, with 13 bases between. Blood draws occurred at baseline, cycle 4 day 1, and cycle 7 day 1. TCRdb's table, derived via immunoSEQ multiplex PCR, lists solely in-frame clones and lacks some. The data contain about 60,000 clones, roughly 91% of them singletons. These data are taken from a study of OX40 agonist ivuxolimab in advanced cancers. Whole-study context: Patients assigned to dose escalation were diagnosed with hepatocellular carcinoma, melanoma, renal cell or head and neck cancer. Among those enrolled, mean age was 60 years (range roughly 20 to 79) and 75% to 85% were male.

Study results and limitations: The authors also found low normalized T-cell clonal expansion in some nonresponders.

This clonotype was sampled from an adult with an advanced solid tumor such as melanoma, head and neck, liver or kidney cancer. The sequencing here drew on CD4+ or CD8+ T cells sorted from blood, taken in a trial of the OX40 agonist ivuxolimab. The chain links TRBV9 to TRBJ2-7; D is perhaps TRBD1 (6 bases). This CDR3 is CASSATGLSEQYF. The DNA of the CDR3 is TGTGCCAGCAGCGCCACAGGGTTATCCGAGCAGTACTTC.